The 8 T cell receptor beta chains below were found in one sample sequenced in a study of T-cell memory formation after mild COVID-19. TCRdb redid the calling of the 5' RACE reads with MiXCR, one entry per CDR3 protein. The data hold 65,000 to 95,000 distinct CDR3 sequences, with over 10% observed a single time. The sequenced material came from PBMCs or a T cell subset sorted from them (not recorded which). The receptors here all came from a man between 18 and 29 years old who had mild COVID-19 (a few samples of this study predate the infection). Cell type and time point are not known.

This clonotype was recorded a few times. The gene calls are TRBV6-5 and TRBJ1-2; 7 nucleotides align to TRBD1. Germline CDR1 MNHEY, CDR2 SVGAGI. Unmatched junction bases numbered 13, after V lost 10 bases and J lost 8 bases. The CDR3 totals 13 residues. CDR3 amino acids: CATRVRGREGYTF. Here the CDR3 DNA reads TGTGCCACCCGAGTAAGGGGGCGCGAGGGCTACACCTTC.

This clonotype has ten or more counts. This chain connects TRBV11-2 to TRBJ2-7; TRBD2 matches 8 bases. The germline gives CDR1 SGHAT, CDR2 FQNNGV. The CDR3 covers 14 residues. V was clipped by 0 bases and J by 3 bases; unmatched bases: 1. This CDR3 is CASSLERGVYEQYF. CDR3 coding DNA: TGTGCCAGCAGCTTAGAGCGGGGGGTCTACGAGCAGTACTTC.

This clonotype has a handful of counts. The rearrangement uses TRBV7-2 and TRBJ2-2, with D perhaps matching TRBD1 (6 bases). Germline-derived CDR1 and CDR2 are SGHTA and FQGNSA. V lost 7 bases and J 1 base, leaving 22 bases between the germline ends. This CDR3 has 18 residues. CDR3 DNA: TGTGCCAGCACCGAACCCGGGACACCCCTAAAGAACACCGGGGAGCTGTTTTTT. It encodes CASTEPGTPLKNTGELFF.

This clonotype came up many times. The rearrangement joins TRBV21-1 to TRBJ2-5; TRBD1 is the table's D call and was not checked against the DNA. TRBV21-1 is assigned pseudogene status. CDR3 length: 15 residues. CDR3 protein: CASSKVGQGQETQYF. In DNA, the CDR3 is TGTGCCAGCAGCAAAGTGGGACAGGGCCAAGAGACCCAGTACTTC.

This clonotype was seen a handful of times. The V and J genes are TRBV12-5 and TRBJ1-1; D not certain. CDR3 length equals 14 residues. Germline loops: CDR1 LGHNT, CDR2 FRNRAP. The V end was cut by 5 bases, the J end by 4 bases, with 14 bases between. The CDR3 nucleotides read TGTGCTAGTGGTGTGGGTCTTCTGGGCACTGAAGCTTTCTTT. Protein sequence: CASGVGLLGTEAFF.

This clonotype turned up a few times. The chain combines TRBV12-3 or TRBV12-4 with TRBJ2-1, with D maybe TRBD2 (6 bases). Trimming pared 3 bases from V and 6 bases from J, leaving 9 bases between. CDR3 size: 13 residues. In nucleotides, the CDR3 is TGTGCCAGCAGTTTGACTAGAGGCAATGAGCAGTTCTTC. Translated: CASSLTRGNEQFF.

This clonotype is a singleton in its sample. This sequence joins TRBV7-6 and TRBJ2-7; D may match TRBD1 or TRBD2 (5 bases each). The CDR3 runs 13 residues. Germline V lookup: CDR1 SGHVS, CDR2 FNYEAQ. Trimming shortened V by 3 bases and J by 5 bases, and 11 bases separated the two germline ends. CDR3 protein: CASSLGVGNEQYF. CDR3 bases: TGTGCCAGCAGCTTGGGGGTGGGCAACGAGCAGTACTTC.

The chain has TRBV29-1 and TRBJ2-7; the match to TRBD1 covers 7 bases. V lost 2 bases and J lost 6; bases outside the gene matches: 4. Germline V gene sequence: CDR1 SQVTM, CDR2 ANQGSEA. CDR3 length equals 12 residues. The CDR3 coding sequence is TGCAGCGTTGAAATTCCAGGGGGCGAGCAGTACGTC. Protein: CSVEIPGGEQYV.